One and the same sample provided the 12 T cell receptor beta chains below, sequenced in a study of T and B cells in COVID-19 patients. TRB was amplified from approximately 250-480 ng of blood genomic DNA. TRB rearrangements were amplified by multiplex PCR with BIOMED2 TRB-A/B primers. TCRdb re-derived calls from the multiplex PCR reads in MiXCR, one entry per CDR3 protein. The profile covers tens of thousands of distinct CDR3 sequences, with approximately 32% appearing a single time and over 1.5% taken by the ten largest. The sample was blood. Receptors originate from a human donor who had recovered from COVID-19.

This clonotype was seen a handful of times. The J gene is TRBJ1-1, the V gene TRBV6-5, with 8 bases fitting TRBD1. Germline assignment: CDR1 MNHEY and CDR2 SVGAGI. The CDR3 consists of 16 residues. V lost 0 bases and J lost 6; bases outside the gene matches: 9. This CDR3 is CASSYSSGQARPEAFF. CDR3 bases: TGTGCCAGCAGTTACTCTTCGGGACAGGCGAGACCTGAAGCTTTCTTT.

V usage is TRBV6-5 and J usage is TRBJ1-1; TRBD1 might be the D (6 bases). CDR1 and CDR2 from the germline V gene are MNHEY and SVGAGI. The CDR3 length is 14 residues. Trimming stripped 5 bases from V and 3 bases from J, with 13 bases between. The CDR3 spells CASSQQGRHTEAFF. DNA for the CDR3: TGTGCCAGCAGTCAACAGGGCAGGCACACTGAAGCTTTCTTT.

This clonotype was counted a few times. The chain carries TRBV7-2 and TRBJ1-6; D unclear. The V end was cut by 2 bases, the J end by 6 bases, with 14 bases between. Germline V gene sequence: CDR1 SGHTA, CDR2 FQGNSA. The CDR3 loop spans 16 amino acids. The CDR3 sequence: CASSLSNSELNSPLHF. CDR3 nucleotides: TGTGCCAGCAGCTTATCGAACAGCGAGCTTAATTCACCCCTCCACTTT.

This clonotype has more than one count but fewer than ten. A much larger clone differs from this one at a single base, so this may be a read error. J is TRBJ2-7 and V is TRBV19; tentatively, D is TRBD1 or TRBD2 (5 bases each). Trimming removed 5 bases at V and 0 bases at J, with 20 bases between. CDR3 length: 17 amino acids. Germline values: CDR1 LNHDA, CDR2 SQIVND (reference sequence). CDR3 sequence (DNA): TGTGCCAGTAGTTACTCCGGGACGTTGCTACGCTCCTACGAGCAGTACTTC. Translating gives CASSYSGTLLRSYEQYF.

In its sample, this clonotype was seen a few times. The chain recombines TRBV12-3 or TRBV12-4 with TRBJ1-4; 7 bases fit TRBD1. The V gene end was trimmed by 3 bases and the J gene end by 0 bases; junction bases not matched to a gene: 7. The CDR3 sequence is 17 residues long. The CDR3 protein is CASSFTGAVTTNEKLFF. CDR3 nucleotides: TGTGCCAGCAGTTTCACAGGGGCGGTGACAACTAATGAAAAACTGTTTTTT.

CDR3 bases: TGTGCCAGCAGTTCCGGGACTAGCGGGAACAATGAGCAGTACTTC. The encoded protein is CASSSGTSGNNEQYF. V usage is TRBV27 and J usage is TRBJ2-7; 13 bases are a match to TRBD2. The J segment lost 7 bases and the V segment lost 4 bases, leaving 7 bases of the junction unmatched. There are 15 residues in the CDR3. Germline V gene sequence: CDR1 MNHEY, CDR2 SMNVEV (reference sequence).

The chain uses TRBV4-2 and TRBJ2-7; a weak D match, TRBD2 (6 bases). The V gene lost 1 base and the J gene lost 3 bases, with 10 bases spanning the gap. Germline-derived CDR1 and CDR2 are LGHNA and YNFKEQ. The CDR3 runs to 14 residues. This chain's CDR3 is CASSQGGGVYEQYF. In nucleotides, the CDR3 is TGTGCCAGCAGCCAAGGGGGCGGGGTCTACGAGCAGTACTTC.

The chain employs TRBV6-2 or TRBV6-3 and TRBJ1-2; D ambiguous. Trimming removed 0 bases from V and 4 bases from J, with 3 bases in between. The CDR3 spans 12 residues. The germline CDR1 and CDR2 sequences are MNHEY and SVGEGT. This chain's CDR3 is CASSYSGYGYTF. The DNA of the CDR3 is TGTGCCAGCAGTTACTCGGGCTATGGCTACACCTTC.

The chain carries TRBV28 and TRBJ2-7; 7 nucleotides align to TRBD1. CDR1 MDHEN and CDR2 SYDVKM come from the germline V gene. The length of the CDR3 is 13 residues. V was pared by 6 bases and J by 8 bases, with 10 bases of the junction left unmatched. The CDR3 nucleotides are TGTGCCAGCAGCCCGGACAGGCGGCCCAAGCAGTACTTC. As protein: CASSPDRRPKQYF.

This clonotype showed up just a few times. The chain joins TRBV7-9 to TRBJ1-3; 7 nucleotides align to TRBD1. Germline V gene lookup returns CDR1 SEHNR and CDR2 FQNEAQ (reference sequence). The CDR3 runs to 15 residues. V lost 7 bases and J lost 2; bases outside the gene matches: 8. The chain's CDR3 is CASIPTGHTGNTIYF. The CDR3 DNA sequence: TGTGCCAGCATCCCGACAGGGCATACTGGAAACACCATATATTTT.

The V and J genes are TRBV6-2 or TRBV6-3 and TRBJ1-1, with D possibly TRBD1 on 6 matching bases. The germline CDR1 and CDR2 sequences are MNHEY and SVGEGT. The CDR3 covers 13 residues. V dropped 5 bases and J dropped 7 bases, with 14 bases sitting between them. Here the CDR3 reads CASSGGGRDEAFF. CDR3 sequence (DNA): TGTGCCAGCAGTGGAGGGGGGAGAGATGAAGCTTTCTTT.

The chain is built from TRBV20-1 and TRBJ2-7, with 10 bases identical to TRBD1. CDR3 length: 16 amino acids. V lost 0 bases and J lost 2; bases outside the gene matches: 7. Germline V gene data show CDR1 as DFQATT and CDR2 as SNEGSKA (reference sequence). In DNA form, the CDR3 reads TGCAGTGCTAGAGATTGGGGGGACAGGGGACCCTACGAGCAGTACTTC. Protein sequence: CSARDWGDRGPYEQYF.